The T cell receptor beta chain described here comes from a study of PD-1 blockade in classical Hodgkin lymphoma. For the study at large: Every 2 weeks, patients had 3 mg/kg nivolumab intravenously. Findings and caveats of the study: Complete responders entered with baseline diversity on par with newly diagnosed patients, the results showed.

With regard to this clone: Its antigen remains unidentified.

Each patient's relapse followed autologous stem cell transplantation, and brentuximab vedotin exposure varied. The data were produced by immunoSEQ multiplex PCR, yet TCRdb's version contains in-frame clones alone and is incomplete. The sample has 25,000 or so clones, roughly two thirds seen once. There are 17 residues in the CDR3. The germline CDR1 and CDR2 sequences are SGHAT and FQNNGV. V gave up 3 bases and J gave up 2 bases, with 18 bases separating them. The TCR comes from a human donor with classical Hodgkin lymphoma. The chain couples TRBV11-2 to TRBJ2-3; D gene uncertain. The sequenced sample was peripheral blood mononuclear cells (PBMCs), obtained at baseline. The CDR3 reads CASSLGLAGAYTDTQYF. For the CDR3, the DNA is TGTGCCAGCAGCTTGGGTTTGGCAGGAGCTTACACAGATACGCAGTATTTT.